Listed below are T cell receptor beta chains from one sample, sequenced in a study of cytomegalovirus exposure and HLA in healthy donors. Generated by immunoSEQ multiplex PCR, the TCRdb table keeps only in-frame clones and is missing some. The sample includes over 250,000 clones, roughly 85% of them seen just once. Sequencing was carried out using PBMCs. These receptors originate from a middle-aged man in good health and CMV-seropositive. Both conserved end residues are trimmed from each CDR3. Size is stated for part of the rows, as once, few or many counts, or as a class when the clone is expanded.

size: .; V: TRBV11-2; CDR3: ASTLDRGLSYNEQF
size: .; V: TRBV2; CDR3: ASSDKGATRLAAGYEQY
size: .; V: TRBV10-1; CDR3: ASSESRTDHEQY
size: .; V: TRBV6-1; CDR3: ASSVTPYSNQPQH
size: .; V: TRBV29-1; CDR3: SVGGQSTTNEKLF
size: .; V: TRBV7-9; CDR3: ASSRGTDNEQF
size: few; V: TRBV6-5; CDR3: ASTMSLAGVYEQY
size: once; V: TRBV6-1; CDR3: ASSESRSRTGLNTEAF
size: .; V: TRBV19; CDR3: ASSPPDRAHSYGYT
size: .; V: TRBV7-6; CDR3: ASSAGGGTNQPQH
size: .; V: TRBV7-9; CDR3: ASGGQGQQPQH
size: .; V: TRBV6-4; CDR3: ASSDSTASEQF
size: .; V: TRBV5-4; CDR3: ASSLVAGGRETQY
size: .; V: TRBV5-1; CDR3: ASSLVAGKITQY
size: .; V: TRBV7-2; CDR3: ASMFPSGRARFYNEQF
size: .; V: TRBV6-5; CDR3: ASSYQQHSYEQY
size: .; V: TRBV2; CDR3: ASRADNSPLH
size: .; V: TRBV5-1; CDR3: ASSSSGNTGELF
size: .; V: TRBV5-8; CDR3: ASSPAQAVAPYEQY
size: .; V: TRBV27; CDR3: ASSSGQGGTGELF
size: .; V: TRBV7-9; CDR3: ASSNYRDSPYEQY
size: .; V: TRBV5-1; CDR3: ASSLEGLTGAGSGEKLF